This T cell receptor beta chain was identified in a study of blood T cells in healthy people across ages. CDR3 length: 15 residues. CDR1 DFQATT and CDR2 SNEGSKA come from the germline V gene (reference sequence). V lost 5 bases to trimming and J lost 6 bases, with 19 bases between them. The second PCR ran about 6 to 12 cycles with a sample-barcoded 5' primer and J-beta primers. Via MiXCR, TCRdb re-called the 5' RACE reads, giving one row per CDR3 protein. The sample lists 700,000 to 900,000 distinct CDR3 sequences; around 24% were seen once. This sample was shared with a second study, whose subject was T cells of mothers and their children.

The sample was blood. The clonotype was recovered from a boy between 10 and 17 years old in good health. The V call is TRBV20-1, the J call TRBJ2-2, with D possibly TRBD2 on 7 matching bases. CDR3 DNA: TGCAGTGCTCCTAAAGGGGGGGGGCCCTCCGGGGAGCTGTTTTTT. Translation gives CSAPKGGGPSGELFF.